This TCR beta chain was found in a study of siplizumab effects on memory and regulatory T cells. General observations from the study: Confirmation was lacking for the suppressive function of proliferating Tregs derived from siplizumab cultures. Siplizumab brought about a significant reduction in alloreactive sequences traceable to unstimulated CD4+ memory cells.

The study took a few donor pairs, and their unstimulated naive, memory, effector memory and TEMRA subsets were sequenced. Around 10^5 TCR templates per sample were sequenced. TCRdb keeps only in-frame clones here, not all; method: immunoSEQ multiplex PCR. This sample yields roughly 40,000 clones, of which roughly 90% are seen a single time; around 0.25% belongs to the top ten. This clone has only a few counts. Its specificity is unknown. Material for sequencing was naive CD4+ T cells sorted from blood. The sequence came from a human donor in good health.

DNA for the CDR3: TGTGCCAGCAGTGAACTGGGGAGAGGAACTGAAGCTTTCTTT. It encodes CASSELGRGTEAFF. The V gene is TRBV2, the J gene TRBJ1-1; no clear D gene. Trimming took 2 bases from V and 5 from J, leaving 12 bases between them. The germline gives CDR1 SNHLY, CDR2 FYNNEI. CDR3 length equals 14 residues.